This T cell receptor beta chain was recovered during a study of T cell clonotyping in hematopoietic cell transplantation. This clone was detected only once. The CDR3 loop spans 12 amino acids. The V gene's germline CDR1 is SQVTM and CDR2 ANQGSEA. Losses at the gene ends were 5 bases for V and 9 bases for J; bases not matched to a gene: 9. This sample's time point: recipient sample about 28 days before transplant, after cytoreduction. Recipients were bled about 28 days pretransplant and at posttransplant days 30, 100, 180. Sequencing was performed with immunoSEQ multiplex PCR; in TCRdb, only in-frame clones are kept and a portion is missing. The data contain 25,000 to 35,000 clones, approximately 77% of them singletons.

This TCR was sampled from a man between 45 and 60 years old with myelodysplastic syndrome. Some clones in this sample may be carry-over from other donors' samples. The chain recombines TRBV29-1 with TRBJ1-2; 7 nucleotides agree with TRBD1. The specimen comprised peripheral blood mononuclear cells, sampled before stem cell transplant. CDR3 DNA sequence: TGCAGCGTTCTCACAGGGGAAGGGAGCTACACCTTC. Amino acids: CSVLTGEGSYTF.